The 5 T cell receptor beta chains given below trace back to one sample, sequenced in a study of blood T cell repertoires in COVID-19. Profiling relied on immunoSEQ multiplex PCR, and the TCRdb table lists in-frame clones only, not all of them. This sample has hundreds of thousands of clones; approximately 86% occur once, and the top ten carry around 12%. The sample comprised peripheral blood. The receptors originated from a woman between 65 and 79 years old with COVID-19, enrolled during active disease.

The CDR3 reads CASSLGTGANEQFF. CDR3 in DNA: TGCGCCAGCAGCCTTGGGACAGGGGCCAATGAGCAGTTCTTC. This chain links TRBV5-1 with TRBJ2-1; 10 bases fit TRBD1. V gave up 4 bases and J gave up 6 bases; unmatched junction bases: 4. This CDR3 comprises 14 residues. Germline CDR1 reads SGHRS; CDR2 reads YFSETQ. Looking up the rest from reference TRBV5-1 and TRBJ2-1 gives the full variable domain: KAGVTQTPRYLIKTRGQQVTLSCSPISGHRSVSWYQQTPGQGLQFLFEYFSETQRNKGNFPGRFSGRQFSNSRSEMNVSTLELGDSALYLCASSLGTGANEQFFGPGTRLTVL.

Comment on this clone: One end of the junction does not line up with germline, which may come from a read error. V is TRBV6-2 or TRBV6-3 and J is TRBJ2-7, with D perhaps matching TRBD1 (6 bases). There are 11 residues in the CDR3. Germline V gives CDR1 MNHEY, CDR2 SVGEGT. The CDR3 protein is CASSYSLGHSF. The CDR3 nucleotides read TGTGCCAGCAGTTACTCGTTGGGACACAGCTTC.

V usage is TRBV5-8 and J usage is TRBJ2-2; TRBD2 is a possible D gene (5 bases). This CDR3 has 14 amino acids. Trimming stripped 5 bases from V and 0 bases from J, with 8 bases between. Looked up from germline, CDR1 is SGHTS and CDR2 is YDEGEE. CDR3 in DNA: TGTGCCAGCAGTAGGACTCCGAACACCGGGGAGCTGTTTTTT. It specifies CASSRTPNTGELFF.

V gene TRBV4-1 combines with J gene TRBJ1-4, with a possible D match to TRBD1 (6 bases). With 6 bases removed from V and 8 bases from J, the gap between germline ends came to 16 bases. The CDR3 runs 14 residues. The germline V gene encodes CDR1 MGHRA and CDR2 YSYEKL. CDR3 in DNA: TGCGCCAGCAGAGAGGTGGGGCAGGGGGAAAAACTGTTTTTT. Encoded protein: CASREVGQGEKLFF.

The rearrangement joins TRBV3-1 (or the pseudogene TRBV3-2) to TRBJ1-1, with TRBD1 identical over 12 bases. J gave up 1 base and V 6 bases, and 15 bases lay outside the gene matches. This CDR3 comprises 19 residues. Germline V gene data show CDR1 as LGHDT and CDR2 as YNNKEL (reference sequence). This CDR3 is CASRRTPGTGGDGNTEAFF. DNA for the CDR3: TGTGCCAGCAGGCGAACTCCCGGGACAGGGGGCGATGGGAACACTGAAGCTTTCTTT.